This TCR beta chain was captured in a study of vaccination effects on CD4 cells after COVID-19. The culture ran for 10 to 11 days, and then CD4+ T cells were isolated. Each participant received a vaccine that was either BNT162b2 or mRNA-1273, given as two doses. TCRdb keeps only in-frame clones here, not all; method: immunoSEQ multiplex PCR. The sample holds around 40,000 clones, more than 65% seen once. Worth noting for this clone: Its antigen is not known.

The CDR3 has 15 residues. In germline, CDR1 is LGHDT, CDR2 YNNKEL (reference sequence). Trimming removed 1 base from V and 9 bases from J, with 13 bases in between. This specimen consisted of CD4+ T cells from PBMCs cultured without peptide, obtained after COVID-19 vaccination. This chain joins TRBV3-1 (or the pseudogene TRBV3-2) and TRBJ1-6; D is unclear. The receptor comes from a human donor who received a COVID-19 vaccine. In DNA, the CDR3 is TGTGCCAGCAGCCAAGGGCAGGTAGGAAGTTCACCCCTCCACTTT. It specifies CASSQGQVGSSPLHF.